The source of this T cell receptor beta chain is a study of OX40 agonist ivuxolimab in advanced cancers. The CDR3 has 12 residues. V was trimmed by 7 bases and J by 8 bases, leaving 17 bases between them. CDR1 is SQVTM and CDR2 is ANQGSEA in the germline V gene. The protocol was immunoSEQ multiplex PCR, while the TCRdb copy is restricted to in-frame clones and leaves out a portion. The sample contains approximately 67,000 clones, 70% to 90% of which appear only once. The genes are TRBV29-1 and TRBJ1-2; no clear D. The origin of this receptor is an adult with an advanced solid tumor such as melanoma, head and neck, liver or kidney cancer. The source was CD4+ or CD8+ T cells sorted from blood, collected in a trial of the OX40 agonist ivuxolimab. In nucleotides, the CDR3 is TGCAGCGCCCAAGAACCTTTGAAGGGCTACACCTTC. Its translation: CSAQEPLKGYTF.